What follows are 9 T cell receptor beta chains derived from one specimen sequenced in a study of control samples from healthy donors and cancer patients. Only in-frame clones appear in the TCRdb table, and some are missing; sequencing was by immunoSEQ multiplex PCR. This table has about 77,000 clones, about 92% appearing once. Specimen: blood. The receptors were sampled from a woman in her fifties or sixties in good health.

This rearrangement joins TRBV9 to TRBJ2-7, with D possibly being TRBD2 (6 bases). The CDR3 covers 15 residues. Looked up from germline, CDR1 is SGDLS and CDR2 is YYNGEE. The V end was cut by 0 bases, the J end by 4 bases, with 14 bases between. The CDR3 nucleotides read TGTGCCAGCAGCGTAGGTGAGGGAGGAAGGTACGAGCAGTACTTC. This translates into CASSVGEGGRYEQYF.

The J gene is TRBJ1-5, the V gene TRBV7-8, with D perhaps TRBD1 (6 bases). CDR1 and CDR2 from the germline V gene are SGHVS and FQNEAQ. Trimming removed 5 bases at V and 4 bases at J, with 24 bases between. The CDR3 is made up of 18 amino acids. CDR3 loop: CASSLGGDSSARNQPQHF. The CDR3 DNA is TGTGCCAGCAGCCTAGGGGGGGACTCATCGGCCAGAAATCAGCCCCAGCATTTT. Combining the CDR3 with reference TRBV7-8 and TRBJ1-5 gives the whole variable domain GAGVSQSPRYKVAKRGQDVALRCDPISGHVSLFWYQQALGQGPEFLTYFQNEAQLDKSGLPSDRFFAERPEGSVSTLKIQRTQQEDSAVYLCASSLGGDSSARNQPQHFGDGTRLSIL.

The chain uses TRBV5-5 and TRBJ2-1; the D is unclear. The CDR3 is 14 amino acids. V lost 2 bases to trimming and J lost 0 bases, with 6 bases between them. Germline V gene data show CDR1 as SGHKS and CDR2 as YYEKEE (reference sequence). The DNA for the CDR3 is TGTGCCAGCAGCTTAGGGTTCTCCTACAATGAGCAGTTCTTC. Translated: CASSLGFSYNEQFF.

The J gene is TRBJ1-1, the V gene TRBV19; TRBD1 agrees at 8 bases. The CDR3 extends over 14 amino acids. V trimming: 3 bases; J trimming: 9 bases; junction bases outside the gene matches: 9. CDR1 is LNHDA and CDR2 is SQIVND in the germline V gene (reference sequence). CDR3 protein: CASSILITRGQAFF. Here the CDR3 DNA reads TGTGCCAGTAGTATCCTAATCACCAGGGGGCAAGCTTTCTTT.

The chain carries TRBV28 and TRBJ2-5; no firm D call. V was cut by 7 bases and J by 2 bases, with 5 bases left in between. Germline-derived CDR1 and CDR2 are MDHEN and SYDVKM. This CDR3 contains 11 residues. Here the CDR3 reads CASTRQETQYF. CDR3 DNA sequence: TGTGCCAGCACTAGACAAGAGACCCAGTACTTC.

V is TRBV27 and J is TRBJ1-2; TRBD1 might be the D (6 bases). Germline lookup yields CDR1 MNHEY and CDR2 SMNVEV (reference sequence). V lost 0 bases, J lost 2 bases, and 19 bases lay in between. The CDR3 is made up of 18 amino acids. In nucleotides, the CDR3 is TGTGCCAGCAGTTTATCGGTCAGGCCGGGACATGCCAACTATGGCTACACCTTC. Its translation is CASSLSVRPGHANYGYTF.

This CDR3 is CASSFGFQAFTYNEQFF. The CDR3 nucleotides are TGTGCCAGCAGCTTTGGCTTTCAGGCCTTCACCTACAATGAGCAGTTCTTC. The gene calls are TRBV12-1 and TRBJ2-1; the DNA was not used to check the table's D call, TRBD1. TRBV12-1 is marked as a pseudogene. The CDR3 totals 17 residues.

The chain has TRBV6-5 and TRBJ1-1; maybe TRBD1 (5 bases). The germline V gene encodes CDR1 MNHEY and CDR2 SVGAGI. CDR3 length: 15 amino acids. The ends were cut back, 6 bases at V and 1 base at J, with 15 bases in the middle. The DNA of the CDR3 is TGTGCCAGCAGAAAGATATTCAGGGAGAACACTGAAGCTTTCTTT. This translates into CASRKIFRENTEAFF.

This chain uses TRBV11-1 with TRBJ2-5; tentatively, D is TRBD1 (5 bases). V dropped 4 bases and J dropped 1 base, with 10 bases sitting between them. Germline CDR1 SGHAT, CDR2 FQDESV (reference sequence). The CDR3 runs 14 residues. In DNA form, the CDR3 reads TGTGCCAGCAGCTCCCGGACAACCCAAGAGACCCAGTACTTC. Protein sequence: CASSSRTTQETQYF.